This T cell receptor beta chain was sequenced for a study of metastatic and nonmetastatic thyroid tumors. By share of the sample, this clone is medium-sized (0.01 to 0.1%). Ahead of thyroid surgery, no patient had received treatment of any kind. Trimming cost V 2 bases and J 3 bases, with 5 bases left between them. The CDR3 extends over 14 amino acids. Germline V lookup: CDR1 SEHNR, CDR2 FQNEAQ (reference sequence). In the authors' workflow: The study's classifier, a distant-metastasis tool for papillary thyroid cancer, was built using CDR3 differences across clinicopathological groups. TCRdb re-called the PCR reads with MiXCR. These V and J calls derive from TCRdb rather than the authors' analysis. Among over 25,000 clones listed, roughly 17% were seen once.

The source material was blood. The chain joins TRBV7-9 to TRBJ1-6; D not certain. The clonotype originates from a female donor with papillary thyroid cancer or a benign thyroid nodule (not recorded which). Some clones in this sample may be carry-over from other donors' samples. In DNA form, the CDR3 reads TGTGCCAGCAGCTTAAACTACTATAATTCACCCCTCCACTTT. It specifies CASSLNYYNSPLHF.